The 25 T cell receptor beta chains reported below all come from one sample, sequenced in a study of human T cells and chemical hapten exposure. As for time point: pre-sensitization, week 0. Treatment: therapeutic diphenylcyclopropenone sensitization with weekly scalp DPC. Each CDR3 protein is one row after TCRdb ran MiXCR on the RACE reads. The data contain about 350,000 distinct CDR3 sequences, about 5% of them singletons. The material sequenced was whole blood, taken in connection with sensitization to the hapten diphenylcyclopropenone (DPC). Receptors were obtained from a woman aged 18 to 35 with alopecia areata. Some clones in this sample may be carry-over from other donors' samples.

This clonotype was seen a handful of times. J is TRBJ2-3 and V is TRBV20-1; 11 positions agree with TRBD2. CDR3 length: 14 residues. CDR1 and CDR2 (germline): DFQATT, SNEGSKA (reference sequence). Trimming took 3 bases from V and 7 from J; bases not matched to a gene: 6. CDR3 DNA: TGCAGTGCTAGGACTAGCGGGGCCGGGAATACGCAGTATTTT. Protein: CSARTSGAGNTQYF.

This clonotype was observed a few times. V and J are TRBV12-3 or TRBV12-4 and TRBJ2-3, with TRBD2 matching 11 bases. This CDR3 region has 16 residues. The junction had 10 bases not matched to a gene; V was cut back by 5 bases and J by 6 bases. CDR3 loop: CASSQTSGGPRDTQYF. CDR3 DNA sequence: TGTGCCAGCAGTCAAACTAGCGGGGGTCCGCGGGATACGCAGTATTTT.

This clonotype has more than one count but fewer than ten. This chain links TRBV12-3 or TRBV12-4 with TRBJ2-7; D ambiguous. This CDR3 is 15 amino acids long. V gave up 4 bases and J gave up 5 bases, with 18 bases separating them. The CDR3 nucleotides read TGTGCCAGCAGTTATCTGGGTAGCTCGTCTCACGAGCAGTACTTC. This codes for CASSYLGSSSHEQYF.

J is TRBJ1-4 and V is TRBV7-2; D not resolved. CDR3 length equals 13 residues. V gave up 5 bases and J gave up 8 bases, with 12 bases separating them. Germline values: CDR1 SGHTA, CDR2 FQGNSA. The CDR3 DNA follows: TGTGCCAGCAGCCGAACGGACGGAGAAAAACTGTTTTTT. It specifies CASSRTDGEKLFF.

This clonotype was counted many times. The chain links TRBV29-1 to TRBJ1-1; a weak D match, TRBD1 (5 bases). CDR3 length: 13 residues. Per germline, CDR1 SQVTM and CDR2 ANQGSEA. V shed 0 bases and J shed 1 base, with 6 bases lying between them. The CDR3 reads CSVEETENTEAFF. The CDR3 DNA reads as TGCAGCGTTGAAGAGACAGAGAACACTGAAGCTTTCTTT.

The table lists this clonotype with many counts. The chain combines TRBV7-9 with TRBJ1-6; TRBD1 might be the D (5 bases). Germline loops: CDR1 SEHNR, CDR2 FQNEAQ (reference sequence). The CDR3 is 14 residues long. V lost 3 bases and J 5 bases, leaving 8 bases between the germline ends. CDR3 sequence reads: CASSFGTNNSPLHF. Written as DNA, the CDR3 is TGTGCCAGCAGCTTTGGGACTAATAATTCACCCCTCCACTTT.

The sample holds a few counts of this clonotype. V gene TRBV18 combines with J gene TRBJ2-6; D possibly matches TRBD1 or TRBD2 (5 bases each). Per the germline V gene, CDR1 is KGHSH and CDR2 is LQKENI. The CDR3 consists of 18 residues. With 6 bases removed from V and 0 bases from J, the gap between germline ends came to 18 bases. The CDR3 DNA sequence: TGTGCCAGCTCCTATTCGACGGCAGGGACCTCTGGGGCCAACGTCCTGACTTTC. Translation: CASSYSTAGTSGANVLTF.

This clonotype was found a few times. The chain couples TRBV13 to TRBJ2-7; unclear D gene. Germline CDR1 PRHDT, CDR2 FYEKMQ (reference sequence). Trimming shortened V by 0 bases and J by 4 bases, and 7 bases separated the two germline ends. The CDR3 covers 13 residues. The CDR3 DNA is TGTGCCAGCAGCTTAGGGAAAACGTACGAGCAGTACTTC. It translates to CASSLGKTYEQYF.

The chain combines TRBV6-2 or TRBV6-3 with TRBJ1-1, with a tentative D call TRBD1 (5 bases). V shed 1 base and J shed 1 base, with 7 bases lying between them. Per germline, CDR1 MNHEY and CDR2 SVGEGT. The CDR3 contains 14 residues. CDR3 amino acids: CASSYWQGNTEAFF. The DNA for the CDR3 is TGTGCCAGCAGTTACTGGCAGGGGAACACTGAAGCTTTCTTT.

This clonotype was observed many times. The chain employs TRBV6-5 and TRBJ1-2; 7 positions match TRBD1. The trim removed 5 bases at V and 4 bases at J, leaving 7 bases unmatched. Germline assignment: CDR1 MNHEY and CDR2 SVGAGI. CDR3 length: 14 residues. The CDR3 here is CASSTGALSYGYTF. The CDR3 nucleotides read TGTGCCAGCAGTACAGGGGCGTTGAGCTATGGCTACACCTTC.

This clonotype was picked up one time. J is TRBJ2-5 and V is TRBV6-6, with D perhaps matching TRBD2 (5 bases). CDR3 length: 14 amino acids. V was shortened by 7 bases and J by 4 bases, with 16 bases between the two germline ends. Looked up from germline, CDR1 is MNHNY and CDR2 is SVGAGI (reference sequence). CDR3 loop: CASNPTRGIETQYF. In nucleotides, the CDR3 is TGTGCCAGCAACCCGACACGGGGTATAGAGACCCAGTACTTC.

Concerning this clonotype: At one of its ends the junction is not consistent with the germline gene, which may arise from a read error. The CDR3 region has the DNA TGTGCCAGCAAAGGGGAGGGGTGGACTGGAGCTTTCTTT. Translated: CASKGEGWTGAFF. The rearrangement joins TRBV2 to TRBJ1-1, with D maybe TRBD1 (5 bases). The CDR3 spans 13 residues. Germline-derived CDR1 and CDR2 are SNHLY and FYNNEI.

This clonotype has at least ten counts. This chain joins TRBV2 and TRBJ2-1; TRBD2 might be the D (6 bases). This CDR3 region has 14 residues. Germline V gives CDR1 SNHLY, CDR2 FYNNEI. V lost 4 bases and J lost 8, with 15 bases in between. In nucleotides, the CDR3 is TGTGCCAGCAGTGTTAATTTGGGGGGAGATGAGCAGTTCTTC. It is translated as CASSVNLGGDEQFF.

The table lists this clonotype with a few counts. The genes are TRBV7-3 and TRBJ2-1; 9 bases fit TRBD2. The CDR3 spans 16 residues. Unmatched junction bases numbered 2, after V lost 0 bases and J lost 2 bases. Germline V gene lookup returns CDR1 SGHTA and CDR2 FQGTGA. CDR3 loop: CASSLTSSGTYNEQFF. In DNA form, the CDR3 reads TGTGCCAGCAGCTTAACGTCTAGCGGGACCTACAATGAGCAGTTCTTC.

J is TRBJ2-2 and V is TRBV9; TRBD1 might be the D (5 bases). The CDR3 consists of 16 residues. V gave up 4 bases and J gave up 5 bases, with 18 bases separating them. Germline lookup yields CDR1 SGDLS and CDR2 YYNGEE. CDR3 DNA sequence: TGTGCCAGCAGCTACAAAGAGCAGGGTCTGACCGGGGAGCTGTTTTTT. As protein: CASSYKEQGLTGELFF.

The chain is built from TRBV13 and TRBJ1-5; weak D call: TRBD1 (5 bases). Per germline, CDR1 PRHDT and CDR2 FYEKMQ (reference sequence). The germline V and J ends were trimmed by 5 bases and 2 bases, with 10 bases remaining between them. CDR3 length equals 14 residues. CDR3 in DNA: TGTGCCAGCAGCCTACTAGGGGGCAATCAGCCCCAGCATTTT. It encodes CASSLLGGNQPQHF.

This clonotype was observed a few times. This may be a read error: a much more frequent sequence differs by one nucleotide. The V call is TRBV12-3 or TRBV12-4, the J call TRBJ1-5; D gene unclear. Trimming stripped 2 bases from V and 6 bases from J, with 2 bases between. This CDR3 is built from 11 residues. CDR3 residues: CASSLSQPQHF. The CDR3, as DNA: TGTGCCAGCAGTTTAAGTCAGCCCCAGCATTTT.

V gene TRBV20-1 combines with J gene TRBJ1-6, with unresolved D. Germline-derived CDR1 and CDR2 are DFQATT and SNEGSKA (reference sequence). CDR3 length: 13 residues. V was shortened by 4 bases and J by 6 bases, with 10 bases between the two germline ends. The CDR3 DNA sequence: TGCAGTGCTACAGGCCCCCTTAATTCACCCCTCCACTTT. Encoded protein: CSATGPLNSPLHF.

This clonotype was counted at least ten times. The chain joins TRBV12-3 or TRBV12-4 to TRBJ2-6; unclear D gene. The CDR3 contains 17 residues. The V end lost 0 bases, the J end lost 2 bases, and 11 bases lay between the germline ends. The CDR3 protein is CASSLAGWVAGANVLTF. DNA for the CDR3: TGTGCCAGCAGTTTAGCCGGGTGGGTGGCTGGGGCCAACGTCCTGACTTTC.

The chain has TRBV7-9 and TRBJ2-1, with D possibly TRBD1 on 5 matching bases. Between the trimmed V and J ends, which lost 0 bases and 10 bases, there was a span of 7 bases. Germline CDR1 reads SEHNR; CDR2 reads FQNEAQ (reference sequence). This CDR3 has 12 residues. CDR3 residues: CASSLAGEEQFF. In DNA, the CDR3 is TGTGCCAGCAGCTTAGCAGGGGAAGAGCAGTTCTTC.

V gene TRBV2 combines with J gene TRBJ1-6, with a tentative D call TRBD1 (5 bases). V was trimmed by 11 bases and J by 3 bases, leaving 23 bases between them. The CDR3 has 17 amino acids. Germline V gives CDR1 SNHLY, CDR2 FYNNEI. The CDR3 sequence: CASGRGPLNYYNSPLHF. CDR3 in DNA: TGTGCCTCCGGTAGGGGTCCACTGAACTACTATAATTCACCCCTCCACTTT.

The sample holds a few counts of this clonotype. The chain combines TRBV6-6 with TRBJ1-5; unclear D gene. The germline V and J ends were trimmed by 6 bases and 3 bases, with 12 bases remaining between them. Per the germline V gene, CDR1 is MNHNY and CDR2 is SVGAGI (reference sequence). The length of the CDR3 is 14 residues. Here the CDR3 reads CASSRVENNQPQHF. CDR3 coding DNA: TGTGCCAGCAGCCGCGTGGAGAACAATCAGCCCCAGCATTTT.

This clonotype was recorded many times. This chain links TRBV25-1 with TRBJ2-1; tentative D call: TRBD2 (6 bases). This CDR3 spans 13 amino acids. V was pared by 7 bases and J by 4 bases, with 11 bases between. Per germline, CDR1 MGHDK and CDR2 SYGVNS. CDR3 DNA: TGTGCCAGCAAGTCTGGGACTTACAATGAGCAGTTCTTC. Its translation: CASKSGTYNEQFF.

Ten or more counts support this clonotype. The J gene is TRBJ2-7, the V gene TRBV10-3, with D possibly being TRBD2 (5 bases). Trimming pared 6 bases from V and 4 bases from J, leaving 16 bases between. Germline V gene lookup returns CDR1 ENHRY and CDR2 SYGVKD. The CDR3 has 14 residues. The CDR3: CAIRATATGYEQYF. As DNA, the CDR3 is TGTGCCATCAGGGCAACGGCCACGGGGTACGAGCAGTACTTC.

This clonotype has at least ten counts. The chain joins TRBV11-1 to TRBJ1-2; D may be TRBD1 (5 bases). Germline CDR1 SGHAT, CDR2 FQDESV (reference sequence). This CDR3 contains 14 residues. V was cut by 1 base and J by 2 bases, with 8 bases left in between. This chain's CDR3 is CASSLEQDNYGYTF. Here the CDR3 DNA reads TGTGCCAGCAGCTTAGAACAGGACAACTATGGCTACACCTTC.